This T cell receptor (beta chain) emerged from a study of T cell responses to AZD1222 COVID-19 vaccine. Findings and limits, study-wide: White British people made up most donors, females outnumbered males, and clonal diversity was possibly underestimated. The peak T cell response came first, and repertoires were sampled only after it. Recipients of AZD1222 seropositive at baseline numbered only 5 or 6.

It was second doses at about 4 or about 12 weeks that were pooled. V lost 3 bases to trimming and J lost 9 bases, with 18 bases between them. The CDR3 loop spans 16 amino acids. Looked up from germline, CDR1 is LNHDA and CDR2 is SQIVND (reference sequence). Clones were read by immunoSEQ multiplex PCR, and TCRdb kept only the in-frame ones, dropping some. The table lists under 170,000 clones, 75% to 95% of them singletons. As to this clone: Its antigen is unidentified.

This sequence joins TRBV19 and TRBJ1-6; D is ambiguous. Sequenced here: peripheral blood, sampled 28 days after the second AZD1222 dose. This clonotype originated in an adult who received the AZD1222 COVID-19 vaccine. In DNA form, the CDR3 reads TGTGCCAGTAGTATGACCAGTAGGGCGCGTGGTTCACCCCTCCACTTT. It translates to CASSMTSRARGSPLHF.